The 29 T cell receptor beta chains listed next were all sequenced from one sample in a study of blood T cell repertoires in COVID-19. TCRdb's copy holds only in-frame clones and misses some; the assay was immunoSEQ multiplex PCR. The sample holds about 49,000 clones; around 87% are singletons and the top ten take around 2.2%. Source material: peripheral blood. All receptors derive from a woman older than 75 with COVID-19, enrolled during active disease.

CDR3 DNA: TGTGCCACCCGTATAAGACTAGCGGGAAAGAATGAGCAGTTCTTC. It specifies CATRIRLAGKNEQFF. The chain recombines TRBV28 with TRBJ2-1; TRBD2 matches 11 bases. Losses at the gene ends were 10 bases for V and 7 bases for J; bases not matched to a gene: 12. The CDR3 has 15 amino acids. Germline V gene lookup returns CDR1 MDHEN and CDR2 SYDVKM.

The gene calls are TRBV24-1 and TRBJ2-1; maybe TRBD2 (5 bases). This CDR3 is built from 13 residues. CDR1 and CDR2 from the germline V gene are KGHDR and SFDVKD. V lost 2 bases and J 6 bases, leaving 7 bases between the germline ends. The CDR3 here is CATSDSTSNEQFF. DNA of the CDR3: TGTGCCACCAGTGATTCTACTAGCAATGAGCAGTTCTTC.

V usage is TRBV10-3 and J usage is TRBJ2-1; 14 bases are a match to TRBD2. This CDR3 has 14 amino acids. The V segment lost 4 bases and the J segment 8 bases; nucleotides outside the gene matches: 1. Germline V gene sequence: CDR1 ENHRY, CDR2 SYGVKD. The CDR3 DNA is TGTGCCATCAGTGCGGGACTAGCGGGAGATGAGCAGTTCTTC. Translating gives CAISAGLAGDEQFF.

The chain has TRBV6-5 and TRBJ1-1; D is possibly TRBD1 (5 bases). Trimming stripped 0 bases from V and 1 base from J, with 9 bases between. The V gene's germline CDR1 is MNHEY and CDR2 SVGAGI. This CDR3 is 15 amino acids long. CDR3 in amino acids: CASSYSRQGNTEAFF. The CDR3 bases are TGTGCCAGCAGTTACTCGCGCCAGGGGAACACTGAAGCTTTCTTT.

The genes are TRBV14 and TRBJ1-4; possible D gene TRBD1, 6 bases. V shed 5 bases and J shed 8 bases, with 24 bases lying between them. Germline V lookup: CDR1 SGHDN, CDR2 FVKESK. The CDR3 is 17 residues long. CDR3 DNA: TGTGCCAGCAGCAAAAGGGGGTTGTATCAGACACGGGAAAAACTGTTTTTT. Encoded protein: CASSKRGLYQTREKLFF.

The chain is built from TRBV7-3 and TRBJ1-1; D gene ambiguous. The CDR3 is 13 amino acids. V was cut by 2 bases and J by 1 base, with 5 bases left in between. CDR1 SGHTA and CDR2 FQGTGA come from the germline V gene. The DNA for the CDR3 is TGTGCCAGCAGCTTACAACAGAACACTGAAGCTTTCTTT. Residues: CASSLQQNTEAFF.

The V gene is TRBV30, the J gene TRBJ1-6; no firm D call. The CDR3 is made up of 16 amino acids. Germline-derived CDR1 and CDR2 are GTSNPN and SVGIG (reference sequence). V was shortened by 1 base and J by 0 bases, with 10 bases between the two germline ends. The CDR3: CAWSDKSSSYNSPLHF. CDR3 DNA sequence: TGTGCCTGGAGTGATAAAAGTAGCTCCTATAATTCACCCCTCCACTTT.

As concerns this clone: One end of the junction does not line up with germline, which may come from a read error. The rearrangement links TRBV5-1 to TRBJ2-2, with 10 bases aligning to TRBD2. This CDR3 is built from 13 residues. CDR1 is SGHRS, CDR2 YFSETQ, per germline. DNA for the CDR3: TGCGCCGGCAGCTGGACTAGCGGTGGGGAGCTGTTTTTT. It yields the protein CAGSWTSGGELFF.

The chain recombines TRBV12-5 with TRBJ1-5, with 7 bases lining up with TRBD1. The CDR3 loop spans 15 amino acids. The germline CDR1 and CDR2 sequences are LGHNT and FRNRAP. V lost 1 base and J lost 4; bases outside the gene matches: 4. The CDR3 DNA follows: TGTGCTAGTGGTTTGGCGGACAGGAGTAATCAGCCCCAGCATTTT. This translates into CASGLADRSNQPQHF.

The chain employs TRBV5-1 and TRBJ1-3, with 9 positions matching TRBD1. The CDR3 is made up of 18 amino acids. In germline, CDR1 is SGHRS, CDR2 YFSETQ. V shed 2 bases and J 2 bases; nucleotides not matched to a gene: 11. The CDR3 sequence is CASSLMISGTGTGNTIYF. In DNA form, the CDR3 reads TGCGCCAGCAGCTTAATGATCTCCGGGACAGGGACTGGAAACACCATATATTTT.

The rearrangement links TRBV11-2 to TRBJ1-1; 9 bases are shared with TRBD1. The CDR3 runs 16 residues. V trimming: 7 bases; J trimming: 4 bases; junction bases outside the gene matches: 13. Germline CDR1 is SGHAT and CDR2 is FQNNGV. CDR3 sequence reads: CASTSSWTGDGTEAFF. The DNA for the CDR3 is TGTGCCAGCACCTCTTCCTGGACAGGGGATGGCACTGAAGCTTTCTTT.

The rearrangement links TRBV7-3 to TRBJ1-2, with D hard to call. V was cut by 5 bases and J by 8 bases, with 18 bases left in between. CDR3 length: 14 amino acids. CDR1 is SGHTA, CDR2 FQGTGA, per germline. The CDR3 sequence is CASSLNPDYGGYTF. DNA of the CDR3: TGTGCCAGCAGCCTGAACCCCGACTACGGCGGCTACACCTTC. Variable domain in full (rest from reference TRBV7-3 and TRBJ1-2): GAGVSQTPSNKVTEKGKYVELRCDPISGHTALYWYRQSLGQGPEFLIYFQGTGAADDSGLPNDRFFAVRPEGSVSTLKIQRTERGDSAVYLCASSLNPDYGGYTFGSGTRLTVV.

This chain uses TRBV14 with TRBJ2-7; D is uncertain. Trimming pared 1 base from V and 0 bases from J, leaving 7 bases between. Per the germline V gene, CDR1 is SGHDN and CDR2 is FVKESK. The CDR3 has 14 residues. The CDR3 reads CASSQVPSSYEQYF. The DNA for the CDR3 is TGTGCCAGCAGCCAAGTCCCCAGCTCCTACGAGCAGTACTTC.

V usage is TRBV5-1 and J usage is TRBJ1-3; D is unresolved. V was shortened by 0 bases and J by 2 bases, with 6 bases between the two germline ends. This CDR3 contains 14 residues. From germline, CDR1 is SGHRS and CDR2 YFSETQ. The CDR3: CASSLAGTGNTIYF. The CDR3 DNA follows: TGCGCCAGCAGCTTGGCGGGAACTGGAAACACCATATATTTT.

J is TRBJ1-2 and V is TRBV29-1; D is possibly TRBD1 (5 bases). CDR1 is SQVTM and CDR2 is ANQGSEA in the germline V gene. V shed 6 bases and J shed 0 bases, with 8 bases lying between them. The CDR3 loop spans 12 amino acids. CDR3 in DNA: TGCAGCGTGGGGGGATCTAACTATGGCTACACCTTC. Translating gives CSVGGSNYGYTF.

The V and J genes are TRBV6-5 and TRBJ2-2; 7 nucleotides align to TRBD1. CDR3 length: 15 residues. Germline V gene sequence: CDR1 MNHEY, CDR2 SVGAGI. The trim removed 7 bases at V and 6 bases at J, leaving 11 bases unmatched. The CDR3 protein is CASTQGNRGAGELFF. CDR3 DNA sequence: TGTGCCAGCACCCAAGGGAACAGGGGTGCCGGGGAGCTGTTTTTT.

This clone was observed a few times. The chain joins TRBV27 to TRBJ1-1, with 7 bases fitting TRBD1. V was clipped by 4 bases and J by 0 bases; unmatched bases: 8. Looked up from germline, CDR1 is MNHEY and CDR2 is SMNVEV (reference sequence). The CDR3 contains 16 residues. The CDR3 loop reads CASSSLRTGVNTEAFF. CDR3 nucleotides: TGTGCCAGCAGTTCACTGAGGACAGGAGTGAACACTGAAGCTTTCTTT.

The rearrangement links TRBV12-5 to TRBJ1-1; no clear D. Trimming took 7 bases from V and 0 from J, leaving 21 bases between them. Germline V gene sequence: CDR1 LGHNT, CDR2 FRNRAP. CDR3 length: 17 residues. CDR3 bases: TGTGCTAGTGCCTTGAAACCAGGTTGGCTCATGAACACTGAAGCTTTCTTT. Its translation: CASALKPGWLMNTEAFF.

V and J are TRBV5-1 and TRBJ2-3; D might be TRBD1 (7 bases). CDR1 is SGHRS, CDR2 YFSETQ, per germline. This CDR3 is built from 15 residues. V lost 2 bases, J lost 5 bases, and 15 bases lay in between. CDR3 loop: CASSLMEGARDTQYF. The CDR3 DNA reads TGCGCCAGCAGCTTAATGGAGGGGGCTAGAGATACGCAGTATTTT.

The rearrangement joins TRBV9 to TRBJ1-6; D is ambiguous. Germline CDR1 SGDLS, CDR2 YYNGEE. V was shortened by 0 bases and J by 6 bases, with 10 bases between the two germline ends. This CDR3 spans 15 amino acids. CDR3 sequence reads: CASSVDLSSNSPLHF. The CDR3 DNA is TGTGCCAGCAGCGTAGACCTAAGCTCTAATTCACCCCTCCACTTT. Drawing the rest from reference TRBV9 and TRBJ1-6, the complete variable domain is DSGVTQTPKHLITATGQRVTLRCSPRSGDLSVYWYQQSLDQGLQFLIQYYNGEERAKGNILERFSAQQFPDLHSELNLSSLELGDSALYFCASSVDLSSNSPLHFGNGTRLTVT.

This clone was seen a few times. This sequence joins TRBV28 and TRBJ2-7; 7 nucleotides align to TRBD1. The CDR3 spans 13 residues. CDR1 is MDHEN and CDR2 is SYDVKM in the germline V gene. V lost 9 bases to trimming and J lost 0 bases; unmatched junction nucleotides: 5. The CDR3 coding sequence is TGTGCCAGTGGACAGGTGAACTCCTACGAGCAGTACTTC. As protein: CASGQVNSYEQYF. The entire variable domain, with the rest obtained from reference TRBV28 and TRBJ2-7, is as follows: DVKVTQSSRYLVKRTGEKVFLECVQDMDHENMFWYRQDPGLGLRLIYFSYDVKMKEKGDIPEGYSVSREKKERFSLILESASTNQTSMYLCASGQVNSYEQYFGPGTRLTVT.

CDR3 nucleotides: TGTGCCAGCAGCTTATTCGGGCGGTTGGACAGGGGCGCCAAAAACATTCAGTACTTC. This sequence encodes CASSLFGRLDRGAKNIQYF. The chain joins TRBV7-2 to TRBJ2-4, with 9 bases fitting TRBD1. Losses at the gene ends were 2 bases for V and 1 base for J; bases not matched to a gene: 12. The CDR3 has 19 residues. CDR1 and CDR2 from the germline V gene are SGHTA and FQGNSA.

The DNA for the CDR3 is TGTGCCAGCAGATCGGGACAGGGGGCGGGAAAACTGTTTTTT. It translates to CASRSGQGAGKLFF. The chain is built from TRBV28 and TRBJ1-4; 12 nucleotides line up with TRBD1. CDR3 size: 14 residues. Germline loops: CDR1 MDHEN, CDR2 SYDVKM. V was clipped by 6 bases and J by 10 bases; unmatched bases: 6. The full variable domain, completed using reference TRBV28 and TRBJ1-4, is DVKVTQSSRYLVKRTGEKVFLECVQDMDHENMFWYRQDPGLGLRLIYFSYDVKMKEKGDIPEGYSVSREKKERFSLILESASTNQTSMYLCASRSGQGAGKLFFGSGTQLSVL.

The V call is TRBV6-5, the J call TRBJ2-1, with D maybe TRBD1 (6 bases). Deletions cut 0 bases from V and 3 bases from J, with 9 bases between. There are 15 residues in the CDR3. Germline-derived CDR1 and CDR2 are MNHEY and SVGAGI. The CDR3: CASSYSPGVYNEQFF. The CDR3, as DNA: TGTGCCAGCAGTTACTCCCCAGGGGTCTACAATGAGCAGTTCTTC.

The rearrangement uses TRBV3-1 (or the pseudogene TRBV3-2) and TRBJ2-3; TRBD1 matches at 9 bases. The ends lost 5 bases at V and 4 bases at J; junction bases unmatched: 10. In germline, CDR1 is LGHDT, CDR2 YNNKEL (reference sequence). The length of the CDR3 is 16 residues. The CDR3 region has the DNA TGTGCCAGCAGCTTACACCAGACAGGGGGTGCAGATACGCAGTATTTT. This encodes CASSLHQTGGADTQYF.

This sequence joins TRBV19 and TRBJ2-3; 9 bases match TRBD2. V gave up 6 bases and J gave up 0 bases; unmatched junction bases: 4. Germline loops: CDR1 LNHDA, CDR2 SQIVND (reference sequence). CDR3 size: 15 residues. CDR3 sequence reads: CASRMTSGSTDTQYF. Here the CDR3 DNA reads TGTGCCAGTAGAATGACTAGCGGAAGCACAGATACGCAGTATTTT.

CDR3: CASSRVAGNTEAFF. The CDR3 bases are TGTGCCAGCAGTCGCGTCGCGGGAAACACTGAAGCTTTCTTT. The V gene is TRBV6-5, the J gene TRBJ1-1, with D unresolved. The germline CDR1 and CDR2 sequences are MNHEY and SVGAGI. The V end lost 5 bases, the J end lost 2 bases, and 12 bases lay between the germline ends. The CDR3 sequence is 14 residues long.

The chain recombines TRBV6-5 with TRBJ2-6, with D possibly TRBD1 on 5 matching bases. V dropped 6 bases and J dropped 0 bases, with 6 bases sitting between them. The length of the CDR3 is 14 residues. From germline, CDR1 is MNHEY and CDR2 SVGAGI. CDR3: CASRTDSGANVLTF. In DNA form, the CDR3 reads TGTGCCAGCAGGACAGACTCTGGGGCCAACGTCCTGACTTTC.

This clone was seen once. The genes are TRBV7-8 and TRBJ1-4, with 8 nucleotides matching TRBD1. Germline lookup yields CDR1 SGHVS and CDR2 FQNEAQ. CDR3 length equals 14 residues. Trimming at V came to 6 bases and at J to 7 bases, leaving 7 bases not matched to a gene. This CDR3 is CASRSDRAGEKLFF. The CDR3 DNA follows: TGTGCCAGCAGGTCGGACAGGGCAGGTGAAAAACTGTTTTTT.